The clone carrying this T cell receptor (beta chain) was detected once. The target antigen is unknown. This sample's time point: pre-treatment sample, taken before nivolumab and TIL therapy. Enrollment ran from October 2017 to January 2020. This was the immunoSEQ v3 assay. Sequencing depth was 2 million to 2.5 million read pairs for survey level, 5-6 million for deep. Clones were read by immunoSEQ multiplex PCR, and TCRdb kept only the in-frame ones, dropping some. Of 25,000 to 35,000 clones in the sample, 74% were seen once. The record originates from a study of TIL therapy for anti-PD-1-resistant metastatic lung cancer. Looking at the study overall: Median tumor mutation burden was under 1.9 mutations per megabase. Study results and limitations: The cohort had more treatment-naive, never-smoker and oncogene-addicted patients than typical.

CDR1 and CDR2 from the germline V gene are SNHLY and FYNNEI. There are 12 residues in the CDR3. Here the sequenced sample was blood, taken at baseline. This chain uses TRBV2 with TRBJ2-5, with a weak D call TRBD1 (5 bases). The end of the DNA fits TRBJ2-7 better, so the J call may be wrong. The receptor was derived from a woman aged 25-80 years with non-small cell lung cancer. The CDR3 DNA reads TGTGCCAGCAGTGGACAGTCCTACGAGCAGTACTTC. It specifies CASSGQSYEQYF.